The entry that follows covers one T cell receptor (beta chain) sequence. The sample comes from a study of blood T cell repertoires in COVID-19. As for the study in general: Acute-phase and convalescent COVID-19 samples originated in the United States, Italy and Spain. The cDNA or gDNA used as material had been derived from T cells, B-cell-depleted T cells, or PBMCs.

Authors' data handling: Counts of nucleated cells, estimated from reference gene primer amplification, were obtained. Data came from immunoSEQ multiplex PCR; TCRdb stores just in-frame clones and leaves some out. D and trimming come from the DNA, and the V and J calls and clone size come from that table. The data contain 150,000 to 200,000 clones, over 75% of them seen just once; the ten biggest clones take up about a tenth. The V and J ends lost 0 bases and 0 bases respectively, with 13 bases between them. Germline V gene lookup returns CDR1 SGHRS and CDR2 YFSETQ. The CDR3 sequence is 17 residues long.

The J gene is TRBJ1-3, the V gene TRBV5-1; a possible D gene is TRBD1 (5 bases). This receptor was identified in a human donor in a cohort sampled during active COVID-19. The specimen sequenced was peripheral blood. Here the CDR3 reads CASSLAQQAFSGNTIYF. The CDR3 DNA is TGCGCCAGCAGCTTGGCCCAACAGGCGTTCTCTGGAAACACCATATATTTT.